Shown below are 5 T cell receptor beta chains from a single sample sequenced in a study of T cell repertoires and HLA-DP antigens. Assay: immunoSEQ multiplex PCR; the TCRdb copy retains only in-frame clones and omits some. The data contain around 100,000 clones, around 93% of them seen just once; the ten biggest clones take up less than 0.35%. Their specific antigens are unknown. The sequencing sample was made of CD4+ T cells from PBMCs. The receptors come from a woman aged 18-29 years in good health and CMV-seronegative.

The CDR3 is CASRLAGGYNEQFF. The CDR3 coding sequence is TGTGCCAGCAGGCTAGCGGGAGGTTACAATGAGCAGTTCTTC. The chain combines TRBV7-3 with TRBJ2-1; 11 bases map to TRBD2. Germline V gene lookup returns CDR1 SGHTA and CDR2 FQGTGA. The junction had 2 bases not matched to a gene; V was cut back by 6 bases and J by 4 bases. The CDR3 extends over 14 amino acids.

The gene calls are TRBV10-3 and TRBJ1-1; 9 bases line up with TRBD1. Germline CDR1 and CDR2: ENHRY and SYGVKD. Trimming took 2 bases from V and 3 from J; bases not matched to a gene: 10. The CDR3 runs 17 residues. CDR3 nucleotides: TGTGCCATCAGTGAGCCCGGACAGGGGCGTCGGGACACTGAAGCTTTCTTT. Translated: CAISEPGQGRRDTEAFF.

For this clone: Germline is not matched at one junction end, which may reflect a read error. J is TRBJ2-3 and V is TRBV6-5, with 10 bases identical to TRBD2. The CDR3 sequence is 12 residues long. Germline V CDR1 and CDR2: MNHEY, SVGAGI. CDR3 sequence (DNA): TGTGCCAGCAGTCAGCGGGAGGGCCTGGGGGAATTT. Residues: CASSQREGLGEF.

This chain links TRBV4-1 with TRBJ2-1, with TRBD2 identical over 7 bases. CDR1 and CDR2 from the germline V gene are MGHRA and YSYEKL. J gave up 12 bases and V 0 bases, and 8 bases lay outside the gene matches. This CDR3 is 14 amino acids long. CDR3 in DNA: TGCGCCAGCAGCCAAGATCTTGGGACTATAGCGCAGTTCTTC. Its translation: CASSQDLGTIAQFF.

The chain carries TRBV14 and TRBJ2-7; D is possibly TRBD1 (6 bases). Germline V gene sequence: CDR1 SGHDN, CDR2 FVKESK. This CDR3 contains 15 residues. The V end lost 0 bases, the J end lost 0 bases, and 9 bases lay between the germline ends. The CDR3 sequence is CASSQEADSSYEQYF. CDR3 DNA sequence: TGTGCCAGCAGCCAAGAAGCGGACAGCTCCTACGAGCAGTACTTC.